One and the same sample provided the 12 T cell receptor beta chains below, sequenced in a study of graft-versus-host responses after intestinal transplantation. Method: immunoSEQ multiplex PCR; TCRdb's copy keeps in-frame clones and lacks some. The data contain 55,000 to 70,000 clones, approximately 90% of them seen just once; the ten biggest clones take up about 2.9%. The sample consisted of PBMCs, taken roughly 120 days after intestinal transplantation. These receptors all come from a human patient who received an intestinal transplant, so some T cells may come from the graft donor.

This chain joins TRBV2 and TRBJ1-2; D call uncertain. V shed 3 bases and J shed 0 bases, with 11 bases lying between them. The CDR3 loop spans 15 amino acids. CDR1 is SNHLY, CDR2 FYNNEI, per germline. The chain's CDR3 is CASSDPGLPNYGYTF. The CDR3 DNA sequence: TGTGCCAGCAGTGACCCGGGCCTTCCTAACTATGGCTACACCTTC.

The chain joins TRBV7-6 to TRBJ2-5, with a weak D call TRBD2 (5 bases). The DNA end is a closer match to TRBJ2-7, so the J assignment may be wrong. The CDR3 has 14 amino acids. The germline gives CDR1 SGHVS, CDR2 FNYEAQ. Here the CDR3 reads CASSLESGDYEQYF. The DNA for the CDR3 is TGTGCCAGCAGCTTAGAGAGCGGCGACTACGAGCAGTACTTC.

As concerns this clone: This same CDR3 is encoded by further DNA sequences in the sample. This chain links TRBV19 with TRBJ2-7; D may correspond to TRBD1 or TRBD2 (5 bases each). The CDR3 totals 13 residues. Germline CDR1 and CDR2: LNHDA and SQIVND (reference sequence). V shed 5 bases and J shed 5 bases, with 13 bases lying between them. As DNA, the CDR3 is TGTGCCAGTAGTCGGACGGGGCCTAACGAGCAGTACTTC. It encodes CASSRTGPNEQYF.

For the CDR3, the DNA is TGTGCCAGCAGCTTGCGGAGCGGGAGGCCTCACACCGGGGAGCTGTTTTTT. Its protein product is CASSLRSGRPHTGELFF. The rearrangement links TRBV7-9 to TRBJ2-2; 9 bases line up with TRBD2. V shed 3 bases and J 3 bases; nucleotides not matched to a gene: 8. This CDR3 has 17 amino acids. Germline values: CDR1 SEHNR, CDR2 FQNEAQ (reference sequence).

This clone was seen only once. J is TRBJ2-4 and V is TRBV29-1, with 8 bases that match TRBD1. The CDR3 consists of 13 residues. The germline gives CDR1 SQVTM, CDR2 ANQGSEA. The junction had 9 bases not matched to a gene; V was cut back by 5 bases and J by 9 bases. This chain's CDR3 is CSVRNRGWPIQYF. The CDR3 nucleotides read TGCAGCGTTAGGAACAGGGGGTGGCCCATTCAGTACTTC. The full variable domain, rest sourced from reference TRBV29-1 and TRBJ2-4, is SAVISQKPSRDICQRGTSLTIQCQVDSQVTMMFWYRQQPGQSLTLIATANQGSEATYESGFVIDKFPISRPNLTFSTLTVSNMSPEDSSIYLCSVRNRGWPIQYFGAGTRLSVL.

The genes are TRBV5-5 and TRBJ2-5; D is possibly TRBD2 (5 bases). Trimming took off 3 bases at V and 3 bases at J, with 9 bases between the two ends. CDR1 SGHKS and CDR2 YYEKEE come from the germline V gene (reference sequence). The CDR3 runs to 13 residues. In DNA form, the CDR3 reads TGTGCCAGCAGCTGGACTCCCGAAGAGACCCAGTACTTC. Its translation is CASSWTPEETQYF.

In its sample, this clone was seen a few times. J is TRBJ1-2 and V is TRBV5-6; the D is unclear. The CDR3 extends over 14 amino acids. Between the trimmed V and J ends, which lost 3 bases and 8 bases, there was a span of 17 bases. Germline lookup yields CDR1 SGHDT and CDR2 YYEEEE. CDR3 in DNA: TGTGCCAGCAGCTACCGTTCCGGTTCATGGGGCTACACCTTC. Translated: CASSYRSGSWGYTF.

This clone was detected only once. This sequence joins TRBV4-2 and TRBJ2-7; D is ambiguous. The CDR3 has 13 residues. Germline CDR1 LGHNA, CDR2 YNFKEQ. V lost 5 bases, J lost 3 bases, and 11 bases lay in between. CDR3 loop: CASSSGQNYEQYF. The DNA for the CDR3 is TGTGCCAGCAGCTCGGGCCAAAACTACGAGCAGTACTTC.

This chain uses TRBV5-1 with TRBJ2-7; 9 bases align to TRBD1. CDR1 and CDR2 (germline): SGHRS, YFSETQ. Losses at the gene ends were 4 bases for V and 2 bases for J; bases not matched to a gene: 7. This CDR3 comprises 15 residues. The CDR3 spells CASSNPDRGPYEQYF. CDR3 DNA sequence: TGCGCCAGCAGCAACCCGGACAGGGGACCCTACGAGCAGTACTTC.

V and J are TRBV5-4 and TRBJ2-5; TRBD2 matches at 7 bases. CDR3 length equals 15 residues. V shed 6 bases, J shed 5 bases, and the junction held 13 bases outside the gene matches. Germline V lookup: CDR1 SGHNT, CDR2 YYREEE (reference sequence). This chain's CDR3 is CASTLKLGRVETQYF. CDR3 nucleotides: TGTGCCAGCACCCTCAAGTTGGGGAGGGTGGAGACCCAGTACTTC.

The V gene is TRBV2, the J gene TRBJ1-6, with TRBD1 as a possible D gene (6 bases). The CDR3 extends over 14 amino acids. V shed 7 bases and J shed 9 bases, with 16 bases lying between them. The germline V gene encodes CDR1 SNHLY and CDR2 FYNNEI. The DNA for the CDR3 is TGTGCCAGCACCGAGGGGGACGGAAGTTCACCCCTCCACTTT. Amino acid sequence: CASTEGDGSSPLHF.

The CDR3 sequence: CASSLVRGNEQYF. The CDR3 region has the DNA TGTGCCAGCAGCTTAGTTAGAGGGAACGAGCAGTACTTC. The genes are TRBV11-2 and TRBJ2-7; tentatively, D is TRBD2 (5 bases). Trimming stripped 1 base from V and 5 bases from J, with 9 bases between. Germline V lookup: CDR1 SGHAT, CDR2 FQNNGV. There are 13 residues in the CDR3.